The entry below gives a single T cell receptor beta chain sequence along with its context. The data were taken from a study of T cell changes during pregnancy in multiple sclerosis. The V gene lost 1 base and the J gene lost 0 bases, with 7 bases spanning the gap. CDR1 is LNHDA, CDR2 SQIVND, per germline (reference sequence). This CDR3 contains 15 residues. Using immunoSEQ multiplex PCR, the repertoire was profiled, and TCRdb retains in-frame clones only, with some absent. Of tens of thousands of clones listed, about nine tenths are singletons. This TCR was sampled from a female donor in good health, enrolled as a control in a pregnancy study. This sequence joins TRBV19 and TRBJ2-1; the D is unclear. The sample consisted of peripheral blood, taken in the third trimester of pregnancy. The CDR3 protein is CASSIVPSSYNEQFF. CDR3 coding DNA: TGTGCCAGTAGTATAGTCCCCAGCTCCTACAATGAGCAGTTCTTC.